This entry concerns a single T cell receptor (beta chain). The CDR3 runs to 13 residues. Germline CDR1 reads DFQATT; CDR2 reads SNEGSKA (reference sequence). With 5 bases removed from V and 9 bases from J, the gap between germline ends came to 17 bases. These data belong to a study of HIV-infected patients and healthy controls. TCRdb recomputed calls from the 5' RACE reads with MiXCR, one row per CDR3 protein. The data hold 60,000 to 75,000 distinct CDR3 sequences, with about 15% observed a single time. Sequenced: CD4+ T cells from blood. V usage is TRBV20-1 and J usage is TRBJ2-1, with D uncertain. The source is a human donor in good health. The CDR3 protein is CSAPPYTGSEQFF. CDR3 bases: TGCAGTGCTCCTCCCTACACCGGGTCTGAGCAGTTCTTC.